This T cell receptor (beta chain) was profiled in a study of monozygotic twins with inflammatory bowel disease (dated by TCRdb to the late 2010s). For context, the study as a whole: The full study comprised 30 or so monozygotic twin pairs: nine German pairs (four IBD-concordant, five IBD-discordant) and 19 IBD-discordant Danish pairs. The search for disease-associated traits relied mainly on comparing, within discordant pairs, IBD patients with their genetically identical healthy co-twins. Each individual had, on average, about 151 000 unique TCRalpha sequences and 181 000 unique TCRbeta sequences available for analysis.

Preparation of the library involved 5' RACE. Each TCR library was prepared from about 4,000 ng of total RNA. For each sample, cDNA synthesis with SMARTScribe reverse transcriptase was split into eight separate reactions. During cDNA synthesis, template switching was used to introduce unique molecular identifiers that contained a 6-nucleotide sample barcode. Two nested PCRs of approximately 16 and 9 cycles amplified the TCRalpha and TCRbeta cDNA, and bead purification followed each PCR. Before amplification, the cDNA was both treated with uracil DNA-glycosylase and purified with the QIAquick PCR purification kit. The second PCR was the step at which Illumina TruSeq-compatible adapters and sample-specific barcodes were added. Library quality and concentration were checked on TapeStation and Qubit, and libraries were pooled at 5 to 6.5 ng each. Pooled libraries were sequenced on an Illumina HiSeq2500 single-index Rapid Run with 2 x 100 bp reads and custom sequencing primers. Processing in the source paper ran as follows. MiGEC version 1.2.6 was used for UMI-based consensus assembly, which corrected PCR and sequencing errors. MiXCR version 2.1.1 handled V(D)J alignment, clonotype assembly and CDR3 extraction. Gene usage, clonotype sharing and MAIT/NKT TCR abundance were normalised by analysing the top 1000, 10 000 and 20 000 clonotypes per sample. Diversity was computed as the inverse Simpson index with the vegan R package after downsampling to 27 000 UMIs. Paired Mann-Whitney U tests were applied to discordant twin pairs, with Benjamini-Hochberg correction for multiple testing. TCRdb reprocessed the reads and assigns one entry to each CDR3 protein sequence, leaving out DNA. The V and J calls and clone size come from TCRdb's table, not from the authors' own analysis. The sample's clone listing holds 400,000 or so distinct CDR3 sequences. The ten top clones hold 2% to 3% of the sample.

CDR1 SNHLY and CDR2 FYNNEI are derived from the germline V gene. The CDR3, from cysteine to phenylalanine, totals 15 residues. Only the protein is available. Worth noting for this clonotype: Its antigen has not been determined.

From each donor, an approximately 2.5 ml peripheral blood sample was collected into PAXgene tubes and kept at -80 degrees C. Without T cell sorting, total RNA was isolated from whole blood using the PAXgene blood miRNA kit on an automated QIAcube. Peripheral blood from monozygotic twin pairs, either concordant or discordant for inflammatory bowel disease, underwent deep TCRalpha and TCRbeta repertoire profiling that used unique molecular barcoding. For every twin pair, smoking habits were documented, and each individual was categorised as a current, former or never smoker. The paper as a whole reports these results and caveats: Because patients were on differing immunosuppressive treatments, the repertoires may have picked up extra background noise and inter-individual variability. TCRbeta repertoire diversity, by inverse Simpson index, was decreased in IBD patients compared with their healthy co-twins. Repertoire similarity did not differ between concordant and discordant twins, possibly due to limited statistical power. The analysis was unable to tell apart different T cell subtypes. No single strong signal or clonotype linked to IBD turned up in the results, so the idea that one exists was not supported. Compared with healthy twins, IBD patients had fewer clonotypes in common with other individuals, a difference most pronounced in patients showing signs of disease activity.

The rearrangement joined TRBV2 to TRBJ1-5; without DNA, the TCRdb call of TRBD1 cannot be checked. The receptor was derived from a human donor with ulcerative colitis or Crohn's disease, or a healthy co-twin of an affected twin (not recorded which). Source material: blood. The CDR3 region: CASGAEGASNQPQHF.